Sequencing of this T cell receptor (beta chain) was carried out in a study of T cells after somatic rescue of genetic block. The method was immunoSEQ multiplex PCR; TCRdb's version includes in-frame clones alone and lacks a portion of them. The sample lists around 64,000 clones, 92% occurring once. The CDR3 runs to 13 residues. V lost 2 bases to trimming and J lost 4 bases, with 5 bases between them. Germline V gene lookup returns CDR1 LNHDA and CDR2 SQIVND (reference sequence). Sequences were obtained from peripheral blood mononuclear cells (PBMCs). The TCR comes from a man aged 40-50 years. This sequence joins TRBV19 and TRBJ2-2; D is ambiguous. The CDR3 DNA sequence: TGTGCCAGTAGTATACTTACCACCGGGGAGCTGTTTTTT. Translation gives CASSILTTGELFF.